This T cell receptor beta chain was observed in a study of monozygotic twins with cystic fibrosis. Looking at the study overall: With about 15 PCR cycles, barcoded libraries came from roughly 2.9 micrograms of fragmented DNA.

Data came from immunoSEQ multiplex PCR; TCRdb stores just in-frame clones and leaves some out. Of about 25,000 clones listed, 90% are singletons. Overall study results and limits: Nucleotide-identical clonotype sharing was significantly higher within monozygotic CF twin pairs than between unrelated CF individuals. Median Simpson clonality of 0.0095 suggested naive T cells predominated. V usage most resembled the co-twin in 13 of 16 pairs.

A remark on this clone: No antigen is known for it.

Trimming took 5 bases from V and 7 from J; bases not matched to a gene: 9. This CDR3 region has 15 residues. In germline, CDR1 is SEHNR, CDR2 FQNEAQ (reference sequence). This TCR was recovered from a girl aged 2-10 years with cystic fibrosis. This chain connects TRBV7-9 to TRBJ2-2, with TRBD1 identical over 8 bases. Sequenced: blood. The CDR3 is CASSRYDRGDGELFF. The CDR3 DNA reads TGTGCCAGCAGCCGGTACGACAGGGGAGACGGGGAGCTGTTTTTT.